Each of the 4 T cell receptor beta chains below was sequenced from the same sample in a study of shared clonotypes between healthy human individuals. TCRdb keeps only in-frame clones here, not all; method: immunoSEQ multiplex PCR. Among 640,000 or so clones listed, 55% to 75% were seen once. Sequencing used memory CD4+ T cells sorted from blood. Subset of the sample: CD45RA-negative fraction. The receptors originated from a woman aged 25 to 39 in good health.

V and J are TRBV4-1 and TRBJ2-1, with 8 bases aligning to TRBD1. The CDR3 length is 15 residues. V dropped 6 bases and J dropped 2; count of bases not matched to a gene: 6. Germline CDR1 is MGHRA and CDR2 is YSYEKL. The CDR3 DNA reads TGCGCCAGCAGGTCGCCGGGACAGGCCTACAATGAGCAGTTCTTC. Translated: CASRSPGQAYNEQFF.

Concerning this clone itself: The sample contains more than one DNA sequence encoding this CDR3. The rearrangement links TRBV2 to TRBJ2-1; TRBD2 matches 9 bases. The CDR3 totals 14 residues. The V segment lost 3 bases and the J segment 7 bases; nucleotides outside the gene matches: 4. Germline-derived CDR1 and CDR2 are SNHLY and FYNNEI. The DNA for the CDR3 is TGTGCCAGCAGTGAGACTAGCGGAAGGAATGAGCAGTTCTTC. Encoded protein: CASSETSGRNEQFF.

Concerning this clone itself: The sample has other DNA sequences that encode this CDR3 too. V gene TRBV7-2 combines with J gene TRBJ1-5, with TRBD1 matching 9 bases. Unmatched junction bases numbered 1, after V lost 0 bases and J lost 1 base. Germline lookup yields CDR1 SGHTA and CDR2 FQGNSA. The CDR3 spans 16 residues. The CDR3 sequence is CASSLAGQGSNQPQHF. The CDR3 DNA is TGTGCCAGCAGCTTAGCGGGACAGGGAAGCAATCAGCCCCAGCATTTT.

This clone has ten or more counts. The chain recombines TRBV29-1 with TRBJ2-2; no clear D. The CDR3 extends over 13 amino acids. Germline values: CDR1 SQVTM, CDR2 ANQGSEA. V was pared by 4 bases and J by 8 bases, with 14 bases between. CDR3 in amino acids: CSVGWRSGGELFF. The DNA for the CDR3 is TGCAGCGTTGGCTGGCGGTCCGGGGGGGAGCTGTTTTTT.